These 19 T cell receptor beta chains were sequenced from one sample in a study of cytomegalovirus exposure and HLA in healthy donors. This PCR relied on a set of 60 Vbeta primers and 13 Jbeta primers. TCRdb's table, derived via immunoSEQ multiplex PCR, lists solely in-frame clones and lacks some. The data hold more than 90,000 clones, with 81% observed a single time. Input material: PBMCs. The source is a woman aged 70 to 79 in good health and CMV-seropositive.

The V and J genes are TRBV6-1 and TRBJ1-5; D uncertain. The V and J ends lost 2 bases and 5 bases respectively, with 7 bases between them. This CDR3 is built from 13 residues. CDR1 is MNHNS and CDR2 is SASEGT in the germline V gene. The DNA for the CDR3 is TGTGCCAGCAGTGAAAGTCAGTATCAGCCCCAGCATTTT. It encodes CASSESQYQPQHF.

V is TRBV6-5 and J is TRBJ2-3; D possibly corresponds to TRBD2 (6 bases). In germline, CDR1 is MNHEY, CDR2 SVGAGI. The CDR3 totals 15 residues. V was shortened by 6 bases and J by 0 bases, with 13 bases between the two germline ends. The CDR3: CASSLLAESTDTQYF. The CDR3 DNA sequence: TGTGCCAGCAGCCTACTAGCTGAGAGCACAGATACGCAGTATTTT.

The rearrangement uses TRBV9 and TRBJ1-2, with D uncertain. The V end lost 4 bases, the J end lost 7 bases, and 17 bases lay between the germline ends. The CDR3 is 14 amino acids. Germline V lookup: CDR1 SGDLS, CDR2 YYNGEE. The CDR3 here is CASSQTYSYRGYTF. The CDR3 DNA reads as TGTGCCAGCAGCCAAACATACAGTTACCGTGGCTACACCTTC.

This clone has just a few counts. The chain couples TRBV27 to TRBJ2-3; D is ambiguous. This CDR3 comprises 11 residues. Germline assignment: CDR1 MNHEY and CDR2 SMNVEV (reference sequence). V lost 3 bases, J lost 7 bases, and 5 bases lay in between. CDR3 DNA sequence: TGTGCCAGCAGTTTCGCGAATACGCAGTATTTT. It codes for CASSFANTQYF.

The chain couples TRBV20-1 to TRBJ2-3; D unclear. The length of the CDR3 is 10 residues. V dropped 3 bases and J dropped 6 bases, with 4 bases sitting between them. CDR1 is DFQATT, CDR2 SNEGSKA, per germline (reference sequence). The CDR3 bases are TGCAGTGCTAGTCGTGATACGCAGTATTTT. Translating it yields CSASRDTQYF.

V is TRBV9 and J is TRBJ2-7; tentative D call: TRBD2 (5 bases). Trimming left V 4 bases short and J 5 bases short, with 19 bases between. This CDR3 comprises 15 residues. Per germline, CDR1 SGDLS and CDR2 YYNGEE. CDR3 protein: CASSPEGGVRDEQYF. CDR3 nucleotide sequence: TGTGCCAGCAGCCCCGAGGGTGGGGTAAGGGACGAGCAGTACTTC.

This clone was seen once. J is TRBJ2-5 and V is TRBV6-1, with a possible D match to TRBD2 (6 bases). Trimming stripped 1 base from V and 5 bases from J, with 11 bases between. CDR1 is MNHNS and CDR2 is SASEGT in the germline V gene. This CDR3 has 14 residues. Here the CDR3 reads CASSEGGVIETQYF. CDR3 sequence (DNA): TGTGCCAGCAGTGAAGGGGGGGTTATCGAGACCCAGTACTTC.

V gene TRBV7-8 combines with J gene TRBJ1-1; D not certain. The germline CDR1 and CDR2 sequences are SGHVS and FQNEAQ. V was clipped by 0 bases and J by 11 bases, with 28 bases between them. The CDR3 spans 18 residues. CDR3 DNA: TGTGCCAGCAGCTTAGCGAGTCTTAGTCAGAGGAGGAGAGGGTCGGCTTTCTTT. Amino acid sequence: CASSLASLSQRRRGSAFF.

This chain joins TRBV11-2 and TRBJ1-1; no clear D. This CDR3 has 17 residues. Germline V gene lookup returns CDR1 SGHAT and CDR2 FQNNGV. Trimming removed 1 base from V and 0 bases from J, with 15 bases in between. CDR3 in amino acids: CASSLVRPVSMNTEAFF. CDR3 nucleotides: TGTGCCAGCAGCTTAGTGCGGCCGGTTAGCATGAACACTGAAGCTTTCTTT.

This clone occurred once. At one end the junction does not follow the germline gene, possibly because of a read error. V gene TRBV7-9 combines with J gene TRBJ2-7; D uncertain. Germline values: CDR1 SEHNR, CDR2 FQNEAQ (reference sequence). This CDR3 has 12 residues. This CDR3 reads CSSSLNQYEQYF. CDR3 bases: TGTTCCAGCAGCTTAAATCAGTACGAGCAGTACTTC.

The rearrangement links TRBV7-2 to TRBJ1-5, with 7 positions matching TRBD1. The CDR3 runs to 15 residues. Germline loops: CDR1 SGHTA, CDR2 FQGNSA. Trimming removed 1 base from V and 4 bases from J; junction bases left unmatched: 4. CDR3 sequence: CASSLVGGLNQPQHF. DNA for the CDR3: TGTGCCAGCAGCTTAGTAGGGGGCCTAAATCAGCCCCAGCATTTT.

J is TRBJ2-2 and V is TRBV6-4; 7 bases are a match to TRBD2. From germline, CDR1 is MRHNA and CDR2 SNTAGT. The CDR3 consists of 15 residues. The junction had 8 bases not matched to a gene; V was cut back by 8 bases and J by 2 bases. The CDR3, as DNA: TGTGCCAGCGCCCCTAGCGGAGATAACACCGGGGAGCTGTTTTTT. This translates into CASAPSGDNTGELFF.

This clone was detected only a few times. The chain links TRBV25-1 to TRBJ2-7; the match to TRBD1 covers 7 bases. V lost 7 bases and J lost 5; bases outside the gene matches: 8. This CDR3 is built from 13 residues. The germline V gene encodes CDR1 MGHDK and CDR2 SYGVNS. The CDR3 region is CASNKQGTHEQYF. The CDR3 DNA sequence: TGTGCCAGCAACAAACAGGGGACGCACGAGCAGTACTTC.

The chain uses TRBV19 and TRBJ2-6; TRBD1 matches at 9 bases. The length of the CDR3 is 17 residues. Germline V gene sequence: CDR1 LNHDA, CDR2 SQIVND (reference sequence). The V gene end was trimmed by 7 bases and the J gene end by 0 bases; junction bases not matched to a gene: 7. The CDR3 sequence: CASNLGTGRSGANVLTF. CDR3 sequence (DNA): TGTGCCAGTAATTTGGGGACAGGGCGCTCTGGGGCCAACGTCCTGACTTTC.

CDR3 in DNA: TGTGCCAGTAGGACAGGGGGCGCCTATGGCTACACCTTC. Its protein is CASRTGGAYGYTF. This chain connects TRBV19 to TRBJ1-2; 10 bases agree with TRBD1. V was clipped by 6 bases and J by 4 bases; unmatched bases: 2. Germline V lookup: CDR1 LNHDA, CDR2 SQIVND (reference sequence). The CDR3 extends over 13 amino acids.

This rearrangement joins TRBV29-1 to TRBJ1-3; 7 bases align to TRBD1. The germline CDR1 and CDR2 sequences are SQVTM and ANQGSEA. The CDR3 extends over 14 amino acids. J gave up 0 bases and V 7 bases, and 6 bases lay outside the gene matches. The CDR3 protein is CSAARDSSGNTIYF. In DNA form, the CDR3 reads TGCAGCGCCGCCCGGGACAGCTCTGGAAACACCATATATTTT.

The chain carries TRBV5-5 and TRBJ2-7; D ambiguous. Germline loops: CDR1 SGHKS, CDR2 YYEKEE (reference sequence). The CDR3 runs to 14 residues. V was shortened by 2 bases and J by 5 bases, with 14 bases between the two germline ends. The CDR3 region is CASSLKPWSDEQYF. CDR3 nucleotides: TGTGCCAGCAGCTTAAAGCCTTGGTCCGACGAGCAGTACTTC.

This chain uses TRBV11-3 with TRBJ2-2; 7 bases match TRBD1. The trim removed 3 bases at V and 1 base at J, leaving 11 bases unmatched. The CDR3 sequence is 18 residues long. Germline V gives CDR1 SGHNT, CDR2 YENEEA. CDR3 in amino acids: CASSFGFLGQQNTGELFF. The DNA of the CDR3 is TGTGCCAGCAGCTTTGGGTTCTTGGGACAGCAGAACACCGGGGAGCTGTTTTTT.

The gene calls are TRBV14 and TRBJ2-3, with 10 positions matching TRBD1. Germline CDR1 reads SGHDN; CDR2 reads FVKESK. CDR3 length: 16 amino acids. V lost 4 bases, J lost 5 bases, and 9 bases stayed unmatched. The CDR3 bases are TGTGCCAGCAGCCTGGGACAGGGGTTTGCTAAAGATACGCAGTATTTT. Protein product: CASSLGQGFAKDTQYF.